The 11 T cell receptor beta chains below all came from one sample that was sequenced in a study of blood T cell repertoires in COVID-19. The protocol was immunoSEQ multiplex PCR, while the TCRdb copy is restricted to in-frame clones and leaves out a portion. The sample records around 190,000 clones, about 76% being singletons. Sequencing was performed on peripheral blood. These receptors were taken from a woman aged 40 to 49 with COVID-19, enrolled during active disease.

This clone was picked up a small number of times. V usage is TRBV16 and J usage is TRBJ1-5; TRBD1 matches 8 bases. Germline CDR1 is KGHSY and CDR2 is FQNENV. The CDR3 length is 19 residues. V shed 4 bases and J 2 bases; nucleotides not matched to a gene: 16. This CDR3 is CASSLRDGQGLYGNQPQHF. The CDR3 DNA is TGTGCCAGCAGCCTACGGGACGGACAGGGTTTATATGGCAATCAGCCCCAGCATTTT.

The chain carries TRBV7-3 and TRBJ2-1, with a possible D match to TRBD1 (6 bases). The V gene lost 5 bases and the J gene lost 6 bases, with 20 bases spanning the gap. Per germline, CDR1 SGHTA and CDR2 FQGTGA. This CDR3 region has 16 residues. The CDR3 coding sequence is TGTGCCAGCAGCCTTGGGGGCACCGCCGCGGCCAATGAGCAGTTCTTC. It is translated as CASSLGGTAAANEQFF.

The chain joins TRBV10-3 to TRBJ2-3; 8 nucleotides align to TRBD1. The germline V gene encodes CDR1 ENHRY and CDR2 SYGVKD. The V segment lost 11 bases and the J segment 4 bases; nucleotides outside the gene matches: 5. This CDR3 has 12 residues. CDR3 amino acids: CAVQQGADTQYF. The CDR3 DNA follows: TGTGCCGTACAACAGGGGGCAGATACGCAGTATTTT.

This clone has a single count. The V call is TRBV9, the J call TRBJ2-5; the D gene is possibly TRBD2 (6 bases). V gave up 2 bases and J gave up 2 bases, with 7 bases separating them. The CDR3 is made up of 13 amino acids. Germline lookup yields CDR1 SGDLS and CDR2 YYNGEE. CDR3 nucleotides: TGTGCCAGCAGCGTCGGACTACAAGAGACCCAGTACTTC. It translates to CASSVGLQETQYF.

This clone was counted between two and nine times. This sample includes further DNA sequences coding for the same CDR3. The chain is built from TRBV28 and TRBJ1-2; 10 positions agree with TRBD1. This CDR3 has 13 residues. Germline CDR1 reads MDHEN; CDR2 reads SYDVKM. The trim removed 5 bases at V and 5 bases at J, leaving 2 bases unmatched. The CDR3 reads CASSRTGGYGYTF. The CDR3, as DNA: TGTGCCAGCAGTAGGACAGGGGGGTATGGCTACACCTTC.

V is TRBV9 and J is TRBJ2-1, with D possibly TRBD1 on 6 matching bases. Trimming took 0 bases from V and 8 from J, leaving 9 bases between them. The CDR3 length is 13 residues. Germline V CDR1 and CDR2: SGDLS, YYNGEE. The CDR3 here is CASSVVQGHEQFF. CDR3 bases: TGTGCCAGCAGCGTAGTACAGGGCCATGAGCAGTTCTTC. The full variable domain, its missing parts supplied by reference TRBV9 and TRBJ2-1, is DSGVTQTPKHLITATGQRVTLRCSPRSGDLSVYWYQQSLDQGLQFLIQYYNGEERAKGNILERFSAQQFPDLHSELNLSSLELGDSALYFCASSVVQGHEQFFGPGTRLTVL.

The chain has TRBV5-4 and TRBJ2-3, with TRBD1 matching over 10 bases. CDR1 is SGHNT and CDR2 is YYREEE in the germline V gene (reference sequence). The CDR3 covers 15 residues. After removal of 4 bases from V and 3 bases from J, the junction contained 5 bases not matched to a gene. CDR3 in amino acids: CASSIRTGGTDTQYF. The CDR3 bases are TGTGCCAGCAGCATACGGACAGGGGGAACAGATACGCAGTATTTT.

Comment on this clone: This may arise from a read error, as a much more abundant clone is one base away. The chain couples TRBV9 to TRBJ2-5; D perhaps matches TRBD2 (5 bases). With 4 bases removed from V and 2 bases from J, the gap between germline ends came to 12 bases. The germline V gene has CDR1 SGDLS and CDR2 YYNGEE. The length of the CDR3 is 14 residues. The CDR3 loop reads CASSTYGVQETQYF. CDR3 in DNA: TGTGCCAGCAGCACCTACGGGGTACAAGAGACCCAGTACTTC.

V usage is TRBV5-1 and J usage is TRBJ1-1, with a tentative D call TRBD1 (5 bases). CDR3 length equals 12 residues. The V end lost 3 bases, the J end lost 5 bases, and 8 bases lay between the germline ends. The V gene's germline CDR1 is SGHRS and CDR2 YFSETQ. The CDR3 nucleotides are TGCGCCAGCAGCTCCGACAGAACTGAAGCTTTCTTT. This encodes CASSSDRTEAFF. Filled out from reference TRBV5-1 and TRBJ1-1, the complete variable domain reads KAGVTQTPRYLIKTRGQQVTLSCSPISGHRSVSWYQQTPGQGLQFLFEYFSETQRNKGNFPGRFSGRQFSNSRSEMNVSTLELGDSALYLCASSSDRTEAFFGQGTRLTVV.

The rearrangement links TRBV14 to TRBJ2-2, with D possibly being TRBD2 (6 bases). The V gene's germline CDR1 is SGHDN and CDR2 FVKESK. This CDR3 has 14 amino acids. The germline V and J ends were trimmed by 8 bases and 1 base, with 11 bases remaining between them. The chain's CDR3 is CASRLVENTGELFF. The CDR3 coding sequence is TGTGCCAGCCGACTAGTCGAGAACACCGGGGAGCTGTTTTTT.

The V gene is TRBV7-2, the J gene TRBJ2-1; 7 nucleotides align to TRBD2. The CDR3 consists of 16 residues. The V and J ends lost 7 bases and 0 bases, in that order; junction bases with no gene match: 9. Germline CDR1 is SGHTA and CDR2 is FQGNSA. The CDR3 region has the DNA TGTGCCAGCACCGCCACCCCGGGGGGCTCCTACAATGAGCAGTTCTTC. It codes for CASTATPGGSYNEQFF.